This passage covers 27 T cell receptor beta chains from one sample sequenced in a study of blood T cell repertoires in COVID-19 (dated by TCRdb to 2018 to 2020). The library relied on the immunoSEQ multiplex PCR assay. TCRdb obtained this table from immuneACCESS and retained in-frame rearrangements with V and J assigned. These tables miss some clones; where compared with another copy, unresolved V genes account for less than half of the shortfall, and the remainder is unexplained. Present in this sample are about 110,000 clones, roughly 80% of which were seen just once. The ten top clones hold 4% to 5.5% of the sample. The material sequenced was peripheral blood. These receptor sequences come from a human donor in a cohort sampled during active COVID-19.

This chain joins TRBV7-9 and TRBJ2-2; tentatively, D is TRBD2 (5 bases). Per the germline V gene, CDR1 is SEHNR and CDR2 is FQNEAQ (reference sequence). V was shortened by 0 bases and J by 6 bases, with 8 bases between the two germline ends. The length of the CDR3 is 14 residues. This CDR3 is CASSLATNSGELFF. As DNA, the CDR3 is TGTGCCAGCAGCTTAGCGACTAATTCCGGGGAGCTGTTTTTT.

This chain links TRBV5-5 with TRBJ1-4; D is unresolved. CDR3 length equals 13 residues. Germline CDR1 reads SGHKS; CDR2 reads YYEKEE (reference sequence). V lost 0 bases to trimming and J lost 7 bases, with 7 bases between them. Written as DNA, the CDR3 is TGTGCCAGCAGCTTGGACCCGGGTGAAAAACTGTTTTTT. Its translation is CASSLDPGEKLFF.

This clone was seen a handful of times. The J gene is TRBJ2-3, the V gene TRBV7-2, with D tentatively TRBD1 (5 bases). Germline loops: CDR1 SGHTA, CDR2 FQGNSA. V lost 5 bases and J lost 2, with 20 bases in between. The CDR3 sequence is 17 residues long. DNA of the CDR3: TGTGCCAGCAGCATTAAGGCAGGGCAGGCGGCCACAGATACGCAGTATTTT. This translates into CASSIKAGQAATDTQYF. Together with reference TRBV7-2 and TRBJ2-3, the CDR3 gives the full variable domain: GAGVSQSPSNKVTEKGKDVELRCDPISGHTALYWYRQSLGQGLEFLIYFQGNSAPDKSGLPSDRFSAERTGGSVSTLTIQRTQQEDSAVYLCASSIKAGQAATDTQYFGPGTRLTVL.

The J gene is TRBJ1-4, the V gene TRBV5-1; TRBD1 matches at 9 bases. Unmatched junction bases numbered 6, after V lost 4 bases and J lost 5 bases. The CDR3 loop spans 15 amino acids. Germline V gene sequence: CDR1 SGHRS, CDR2 YFSETQ. CDR3 sequence: CASSGQGSQNEKLFF. The DNA for the CDR3 is TGCGCCAGCAGCGGACAGGGGTCCCAGAATGAAAAACTGTTTTTT.

The chain carries TRBV30 and TRBJ2-5; possible D gene TRBD1, 5 bases. The germline V and J ends were trimmed by 1 base and 7 bases, with 13 bases remaining between them. CDR1 is GTSNPN, CDR2 SVGIG, per germline (reference sequence). The CDR3 consists of 13 residues. The CDR3 reads CAWSELGEGTQYF. The CDR3 nucleotides read TGTGCCTGGAGTGAGTTAGGGGAAGGGACCCAGTACTTC.

This chain connects TRBV27 to TRBJ1-4, with 10 bases lining up with TRBD1. The CDR3 length is 14 residues. CDR1 and CDR2 from the germline V gene are MNHEY and SMNVEV (reference sequence). The V and J ends lost 5 bases and 8 bases, in that order; junction bases with no gene match: 5. CDR3 DNA sequence: TGTGCCAGCAGTACCCGGGACAGGGGCGAAAAACTGTTTTTT. Translating it yields CASSTRDRGEKLFF.

This sequence joins TRBV3-1 (or the pseudogene TRBV3-2) and TRBJ2-7; no firm D call. The CDR3 spans 11 residues. V lost 6 bases to trimming and J lost 3 bases, with 6 bases between them. The V gene's germline CDR1 is LGHDT and CDR2 YNNKEL (reference sequence). DNA for the CDR3: TGTGCCAGCAGTCTTTACTACGAGCAGTACTTC. It yields the protein CASSLYYEQYF.

The J gene is TRBJ1-1, the V gene TRBV2; D is possibly TRBD1 (5 bases). Trimming shortened V by 4 bases and J by 1 base, and 10 bases separated the two germline ends. Germline CDR1 and CDR2: SNHLY and FYNNEI. The CDR3 runs 14 residues. This CDR3 reads CASSVLGGNTEAFF. CDR3 in DNA: TGTGCCAGCAGTGTTCTGGGGGGGAACACTGAAGCTTTCTTT.

CDR3 residues: CASSLVGDEQFF. CDR3 DNA sequence: TGTGCCAGCAGTTTAGTAGGGGATGAGCAGTTCTTC. The chain combines TRBV12-3 or TRBV12-4 with TRBJ2-1; possible D gene TRBD1, 5 bases. CDR3 size: 12 residues. V was cut by 1 base and J by 8 bases, with 6 bases left in between.

The chain joins TRBV15 to TRBJ1-2; 9 nucleotides match TRBD1. This CDR3 is built from 16 residues. Germline loops: CDR1 LNHNV, CDR2 YYDKDF (reference sequence). The J segment lost 5 bases and the V segment lost 5 bases, leaving 12 bases of the junction unmatched. The DNA of the CDR3 is TGTGCCACCAGCGACCGGGACAGGGTTGGGCGTTATGGCTACACCTTC. Its translation is CATSDRDRVGRYGYTF. The whole variable domain, filled in from reference TRBV15 and TRBJ1-2, reads DAMVIQNPRYQVTQFGKPVTLSCSQTLNHNVMYWYQQKSSQAPKLLFHYYDKDFNNEADTPDNFQSRRPNTSFCFLDIRSPGLGDTAMYLCATSDRDRVGRYGYTFGSGTRLTVV.

This rearrangement joins TRBV7-6 to TRBJ2-1; a possible D gene is TRBD2 (7 bases). V lost 0 bases and J 7 bases, leaving 10 bases between the germline ends. Germline V lookup: CDR1 SGHVS, CDR2 FNYEAQ. This CDR3 is 14 amino acids long. CDR3 region: CASSLAGGGNEQFF. In DNA form, the CDR3 reads TGTGCCAGCAGCTTAGCGGGAGGGGGTAATGAGCAGTTCTTC.

This rearrangement joins TRBV6-2 or TRBV6-3 to TRBJ2-1; TRBD2 matches 10 bases. Per germline, CDR1 MNHEY and CDR2 SVGEGT. The length of the CDR3 is 16 residues. Germline trimming cut 4 bases from V and 3 bases from J; bases unmatched to any gene: 6. CDR3 DNA sequence: TGTGCCAGCAGTTCCAGCGGGACTAGCGTCTACAATGAGCAGTTCTTC. This gives the protein CASSSSGTSVYNEQFF.

This clone was counted at least ten times. The chain joins TRBV5-1 to TRBJ1-2; a weak D match, TRBD1 (5 bases). Germline CDR1 is SGHRS and CDR2 is YFSETQ. Trimming pared 6 bases from V and 4 bases from J, leaving 16 bases between. The CDR3 extends over 14 amino acids. The CDR3 sequence: CASTQGGGSYGYTF. DNA of the CDR3: TGCGCCAGCACCCAGGGAGGAGGTTCCTATGGCTACACCTTC.

The chain couples TRBV4-3 to TRBJ2-1, with 8 bases identical to TRBD2. V was pared by 0 bases and J by 8 bases, with 9 bases of the junction left unmatched. This CDR3 is 16 amino acids long. Germline assignment: CDR1 LGHNA and CDR2 YSLEER. CDR3 region: CASSQDRGSGSDEQFF. In DNA form, the CDR3 reads TGCGCCAGCAGCCAAGATAGAGGAAGCGGGAGCGATGAGCAGTTCTTC.

The V call is TRBV7-3, the J call TRBJ2-5; unclear D gene. CDR3 length: 13 residues. CDR1 is SGHTA, CDR2 FQGTGA, per germline. With 10 bases removed from V and 1 base from J, the gap between germline ends came to 13 bases. The chain's CDR3 is CATVTESQETQYF. DNA of the CDR3: TGTGCCACCGTAACTGAATCCCAAGAGACCCAGTACTTC.

V gene TRBV19 combines with J gene TRBJ2-3, with D uncertain. Trimming stripped 7 bases from V and 3 bases from J, with 20 bases between. This CDR3 has 16 residues. CDR1 and CDR2 from the germline V gene are LNHDA and SQIVND (reference sequence). Here the CDR3 DNA reads TGTGCCAGTACCCACCACCGGCAGCGCTCGACAGATACGCAGTATTTT. As protein: CASTHHRQRSTDTQYF.

CDR3 nucleotides: TGTGCCAGCAGCTTAGACCTAAATTCACCCCTCCACTTT. Translating gives CASSLDLNSPLHF. The chain is built from TRBV11-2 and TRBJ1-6; D is unresolved. V was shortened by 0 bases and J by 7 bases, with 4 bases between the two germline ends. The CDR3 has 13 residues. Germline V lookup: CDR1 SGHAT, CDR2 FQNNGV.

The chain recombines TRBV5-4 with TRBJ2-7, with D hard to call. V gave up 0 bases and J gave up 5 bases, with 3 bases separating them. CDR1 and CDR2 from the germline V gene are SGHNT and YYREEE (reference sequence). The CDR3 is 11 residues long. CDR3 protein: CASSLANEQYF. The CDR3 DNA reads as TGTGCCAGCAGCTTGGCTAACGAGCAGTACTTC.

This clone appeared a few times. The gene calls are TRBV5-1 and TRBJ2-1; 11 nucleotides agree with TRBD2. CDR3 length: 17 residues. V lost 3 bases, J lost 0 bases, and 5 bases stayed unmatched. The germline CDR1 and CDR2 sequences are SGHRS and YFSETQ. The CDR3 region is CASSWTSGPTSYNEQFF. The CDR3 nucleotides are TGCGCCAGCAGCTGGACTAGCGGGCCGACCTCCTACAATGAGCAGTTCTTC. The entire variable domain, with the rest obtained from reference TRBV5-1 and TRBJ2-1, is as follows: KAGVTQTPRYLIKTRGQQVTLSCSPISGHRSVSWYQQTPGQGLQFLFEYFSETQRNKGNFPGRFSGRQFSNSRSEMNVSTLELGDSALYLCASSWTSGPTSYNEQFFGPGTRLTVL.

The gene calls are TRBV7-2 and TRBJ1-1; D might be TRBD1 (6 bases). Trimming removed 8 bases from V and 5 bases from J, with 18 bases in between. The germline CDR1 and CDR2 sequences are SGHTA and FQGNSA. CDR3 length: 14 residues. The CDR3 DNA sequence: TGTGCCAGCGAAATAAGGGTAAGGGGGACTGAAGCTTTCTTT. It translates to CASEIRVRGTEAFF.

V usage is TRBV7-2 and J usage is TRBJ2-5; TRBD2 might be the D (5 bases). Germline CDR1 and CDR2: SGHTA and FQGNSA. This CDR3 comprises 14 residues. Trimming cost V 1 base and J 6 bases, with 12 bases left between them. Written as DNA, the CDR3 is TGTGCCAGCAGCTTAGAGGGTCTCGGGAAGACCCAGTACTTC. Its translation is CASSLEGLGKTQYF.

The chain carries TRBV5-5 and TRBJ2-1; the D gene is possibly TRBD2 (5 bases). Germline V lookup: CDR1 SGHKS, CDR2 YYEKEE (reference sequence). The CDR3 is 15 amino acids. The germline V and J ends were trimmed by 2 bases and 6 bases, with 15 bases remaining between them. The DNA for the CDR3 is TGTGCCAGCAGCTTAACTCGGACTCCGCCCAATGAGCAGTTCTTC. Translating gives CASSLTRTPPNEQFF.

The chain uses TRBV13 and TRBJ2-7; maybe TRBD1 (5 bases). In germline, CDR1 is PRHDT, CDR2 FYEKMQ (reference sequence). V was cut by 5 bases and J by 7 bases, with 15 bases left in between. The CDR3 length is 13 residues. CDR3 in amino acids: CASSLGQWNEQYV. The CDR3 coding sequence is TGTGCCAGCAGCCTCGGACAATGGAATGAGCAGTACGTC.

The rearrangement links TRBV4-1 to TRBJ2-1, with TRBD1 matching 9 bases. Per germline, CDR1 MGHRA and CDR2 YSYEKL. The CDR3 covers 14 residues. Unmatched junction bases numbered 9, after V lost 8 bases and J lost 7 bases. The CDR3 sequence is CASRKTGTGNEQFF. The CDR3 DNA reads as TGCGCCAGCCGCAAAACCGGGACAGGGAATGAGCAGTTCTTC.

This clone occurred a few times. The V and J genes are TRBV19 and TRBJ1-6, with TRBD1 identical over 9 bases. CDR1 is LNHDA, CDR2 SQIVND, per germline (reference sequence). The CDR3 length is 14 residues. Unmatched junction bases numbered 7, after V lost 6 bases and J lost 10 bases. This CDR3 is CASRLQGAGSPLHF. The CDR3 nucleotides read TGTGCCAGTAGACTACAGGGGGCTGGGTCACCCCTCCACTTT.

The rearrangement links TRBV5-6 to TRBJ2-7; D may be TRBD1 (6 bases). CDR1 and CDR2 from the germline V gene are SGHDT and YYEEEE. CDR3 size: 16 residues. With 2 bases removed from V and 2 bases from J, the gap between germline ends came to 17 bases. The CDR3 region has the DNA TGTGCCAGCAGCTTCCAGGACAGCAGATTAACCTACGAGCAGTACTTC. This sequence encodes CASSFQDSRLTYEQYF.

V usage is TRBV7-9 and J usage is TRBJ2-1; TRBD2 agrees at 7 bases. The CDR3 has 15 residues. The J segment lost 6 bases and the V segment lost 2 bases, leaving 7 bases of the junction unmatched. Germline V gives CDR1 SEHNR, CDR2 FQNEAQ (reference sequence). The CDR3 region has the DNA TGTGCCAGCAGCTTATTCGCGGGAGCCTCCAATGAGCAGTTCTTC. This sequence encodes CASSLFAGASNEQFF.